Listed below are T cell receptor beta chains from one sample, sequenced in a study of blood T cells in healthy people across ages. MiXCR, applied by TCRdb to the 5' RACE reads, yields one record per CDR3 protein. In the table there are around 1,000,000 distinct CDR3 sequences, 25% of which are singletons. The data were also submitted as part of a second study, on T cells of mothers and their children.

The sample was blood. These receptors were obtained from a girl between 2 and 10 years old in good health. CDR3s include the opening cysteine and the closing phenylalanine or tryptophan. A D gene is named only where the DNA matches it firmly. Clone size, where shown, is once, few, many, or a class for clones that have expanded.

J	size	D	V	CDR3	DNA
TRBJ2-1	once	NA	TRBV29-1	CSVSYVTGSNYNEQFF	TGCAGCGTTAGCTACGTGACAGGTTCTAACTACAATGAGCAGTTCTTC
TRBJ2-7	NA	TRBD2	TRBV4-3	CASGGPTGEQYF	TGCGCTAGCGGGGGGCCGACCGGCGAGCAGTACTTC
TRBJ2-3	few	NA	TRBV4-2	CASSQGSPGAIDTQYF	TGTGCCAGCAGCCAAGGTTCCCCCGGGGCGATAGATACGCAGTATTTT
TRBJ2-7	NA	NA	TRBV11-2	CASRSRSGTYEQYF	TGTGCCAGCAGATCCCGTTCAGGCACCTACGAGCAGTACTTC
TRBJ2-3	few	NA	TRBV12-3/TRBV12-4	CASTLLSSTDTQYF	TGTGCCAGCACCCTTCTCTCTAGCACAGATACGCAGTATTTT
TRBJ1-1	few	NA	TRBV7-9	CASSLDAQGSMNTEAFF	TGTGCCAGCAGCTTAGACGCACAGGGTTCTATGAACACTGAAGCTTTCTTT
TRBJ2-7	NA	NA	TRBV12-5	CASGLWDPLPGEQYF	TGTGCTAGTGGTTTGTGGGACCCTCTCCCTGGCGAGCAGTACTTC
TRBJ1-5	few	TRBD1	TRBV7-8	CASSSNRGGTNQPQHF	TGTGCCAGCAGCTCAAACAGGGGGGGAACCAATCAGCCCCAGCATTTT
TRBJ2-5	few	TRBD2	TRBV4-3	CASSRRLAAQETQYF	TGCGCCAGCAGCCGTCGACTAGCGGCACAAGAGACCCAGTACTTC
TRBJ1-2	few	NA	TRBV28	CASSPLGGRFNGYTF	TGTGCCAGCAGTCCCTTGGGAGGGAGGTTTAATGGCTACACCTTC
TRBJ2-5	NA	NA	TRBV7-2	CASSLVPSGQETQYF	TGTGCCAGCAGCTTAGTCCCAAGCGGCCAAGAGACCCAGTACTTC
TRBJ2-1	NA	TRBD2	TRBV5-1	CASSWVAGETYNEQFF	TGCGCCAGCAGCTGGGTAGCGGGCGAAACCTACAATGAGCAGTTCTTC
TRBJ1-3	NA	TRBD1	TRBV6-6	CASRRQGLSGNTIYF	TGTGCCAGCAGAAGACAGGGCCTCTCTGGAAACACCATATATTTT
TRBJ2-7	few	TRBD2	TRBV7-6	CASSWGSGTRYEQYF	TGTGCCAGCAGCTGGGGAAGCGGGACTAGGTACGAGCAGTACTTC
TRBJ1-2	NA	TRBD1	TRBV7-9	CASSSIRQGWSYGYTF	TGTGCCAGCAGCTCAATTAGACAGGGGTGGTCTTATGGCTACACCTTC
TRBJ1-1	NA	TRBD1	TRBV9	CASSFRGQGGGTEAFF	TGTGCCAGCAGCTTTAGGGGACAGGGAGGAGGCACTGAAGCTTTCTTT
TRBJ1-1	few	TRBD1	TRBV12-3/TRBV12-4	CASTGGSSAEAFF	TGTGCCAGTACAGGGGGAAGTTCTGCTGAAGCTTTCTTT
TRBJ1-2	NA	NA	TRBV19	CASSILNDGYTF	TGTGCCAGTAGTATATTGAACGATGGCTACACCTTC
TRBJ2-5	NA	NA	TRBV24-1	CATSDLSAGRETQYF	TGTGCCACCAGTGATTTGTCGGCAGGGCGTGAGACCCAGTACTTC
TRBJ1-4	NA	NA	TRBV29-1	CSVEYRTNEKLFF	TGCAGCGTTGAATACAGGACTAATGAAAAACTGTTTTTT
TRBJ1-2	NA	NA	TRBV29-1	CSVEDLVGYTF	TGCAGCGTTGAGGATCTAGTTGGCTACACCTTC
TRBJ2-3	NA	NA	TRBV7-9	CASSFLSGGSTDTQYF	TGTGCCAGCAGCTTCCTTTCCGGGGGTAGCACAGATACGCAGTATTTT
TRBJ2-5	NA	NA	TRBV12-3/TRBV12-4	CASSLAGGSEFF	TGTGCCAGCAGTTTAGCAGGGGGTAGTGAGTTCTTC
TRBJ2-1	NA	TRBD1	TRBV27	CASSQQGAAYNEQFF	TGTGCCAGCAGCCAACAGGGGGCGGCCTACAATGAGCAGTTCTTC
TRBJ2-3	few	TRBD2	TRBV4-3	CASSQDPHWEAGRTDTQYF	TGCGCCAGCAGCCAAGACCCCCATTGGGAAGCGGGGCGCACAGATACGCAGTATTTT
TRBJ1-2	few	NA	TRBV12-3/TRBV12-4	CASSFWDLSTGYTF	TGTGCCAGCAGTTTTTGGGACCTTAGCACTGGCTACACCTTC
TRBJ2-3	NA	TRBD2	TRBV11-2	CASSLPSGVRDTQYF	TGTGCCAGCAGCTTACCTAGCGGGGTCAGAGATACGCAGTATTTT
TRBJ1-2	few	TRBD1	TRBV27	CASSDFPTGGGYTF	TGTGCCAGCAGCGACTTTCCGACAGGGGGAGGCTACACCTTC
TRBJ1-1	many	NA	TRBV2	CASSDPGSGVNTEAFF	TGTGCCAGCAGTGATCCGGGGTCGGGGGTGAACACTGAAGCTTTCTTT
TRBJ2-7	NA	NA	TRBV7-9	CASSLRGTGGEQYF	TGTGCCAGCAGCTTAAGGGGGACGGGGGGCGAGCAGTACTTC
TRBJ2-2	few	NA	TRBV7-6	CASSPLITGTGELFF	TGTGCCAGCAGCCCACTGATCACGGGCACCGGGGAGCTGTTTTTT
TRBJ2-7	NA	TRBD2	TRBV28	CASSLGFSGAYEQYF	TGTGCCAGCAGTTTAGGTTTTAGCGGGGCCTACGAGCAGTACTTC
TRBJ1-4	NA	NA	TRBV5-1	CASSLGQTHEKLFF	TGCGCCAGCAGCCTAGGACAGACACATGAAAAACTGTTTTTT
TRBJ2-1	NA	NA	TRBV20-1	CSARRALETDYNEQFF	TGCAGTGCTAGACGGGCCCTAGAAACGGACTACAATGAGCAGTTCTTC
TRBJ2-1	NA	NA	TRBV29-1	CSVEGLWGASGNEQFF	TGCAGCGTTGAAGGGCTCTGGGGGGCGTCGGGCAATGAGCAGTTCTTC
TRBJ2-7	few	TRBD2	TRBV11-1	CASSSWTSGDYEQYF	TGTGCCAGCAGTTCTTGGACTAGCGGGGACTACGAGCAGTACTTC
TRBJ2-7	NA	NA	TRBV5-1	CASKVEPEYYEQYF	TGCGCCAGCAAGGTGGAACCCGAGTACTACGAGCAGTACTTC
TRBJ2-3	few	NA	TRBV7-3	CASSLRSATDTQYF	TGTGCCAGCAGCTTAAGGTCTGCCACAGATACGCAGTATTTT
TRBJ2-3	few	NA	TRBV7-9	CASSLVSPDVTDTQYF	TGTGCCAGCAGCTTAGTGTCCCCGGACGTCACAGATACGCAGTATTTT
TRBJ1-4	NA	NA	TRBV9	CASSAGEKGTNEKLFF	TGTGCCAGCAGCGCCGGGGAGAAGGGCACTAATGAAAAACTGTTTTTT
TRBJ2-5	many	NA	TRBV6-2/TRBV6-3	CASSYGLAVQETQYF	TGTGCCAGCAGTTACGGACTTGCGGTACAAGAGACCCAATACTTC
TRBJ2-1	few	NA	TRBV20-1	CSARDHEGGAYNEQFF	TGCAGTGCTAGAGATCATGAAGGGGGGGCCTACAATGAGCAGTTCTTC
TRBJ2-1	NA	NA	TRBV29-1	CSVAPSDNEQFF	TGCAGCGTTGCCCCATCCGACAATGAGCAGTTCTTC
TRBJ2-3	NA	TRBD2	TRBV6-1	CASRGASGRMGDTQYF	TGTGCCAGCCGAGGGGCTAGCGGGAGAATGGGGGATACGCAGTATTTT
TRBJ2-1	once	TRBD2	TRBV9	CASSDGTSGLEQFF	TGTGCCAGCAGCGACGGGACTAGCGGGCTTGAGCAGTTCTTC
TRBJ2-1	NA	TRBD2	TRBV9	CASSVATGGIYEQFF	TGTGCCAGCAGCGTAGCGACGGGAGGTATCTATGAGCAGTTCTTC
TRBJ2-1	NA	NA	TRBV6-6	CASSSGGFRNEQFF	TGTGCCAGCAGTTCAGGAGGGTTTAGGAATGAGCAGTTCTTC
TRBJ1-3	NA	TRBD1	TRBV5-1	CASSLAGQGAGNTIYF	TGCGCCAGCAGCTTGGCGGGACAGGGGGCTGGAAACACCATATATTTT
TRBJ2-7	NA	TRBD1	TRBV6-1	CASSEIWTGTDEQYF	TGTGCCAGCAGTGAAATATGGACAGGGACCGACGAGCAGTACTTC
TRBJ1-1	many	TRBD1	TRBV7-8	CASSLNYGLAGTGGDGNTEAFF	TGTGCCAGCAGCTTAAATTATGGTCTCGCCGGGACAGGCGGCGATGGGAACACTGAAGCTTTCTTT
TRBJ2-1	NA	TRBD2	TRBV4-1	CASSQTAGVSYNEQFF	TGCGCCAGCAGCCAAACAGCGGGAGTCTCCTACAATGAGCAGTTCTTC
TRBJ1-1	NA	NA	TRBV5-1	CASSPEPGSTEAFF	TGCGCCAGCAGCCCTGAGCCAGGGAGCACTGAAGCTTTCTTT
TRBJ2-5	NA	TRBD2	TRBV7-3	CASSLLSGGLETQYF	TGTGCCAGCAGCTTACTGAGCGGGGGCCTAGAGACCCAGTACTTC
TRBJ2-1	NA	NA	TRBV20-1	CSARWDQSYNEQFF	TGCAGTGCTAGGTGGGACCAATCCTACAATGAGCAGTTCTTC
TRBJ2-3	few	TRBD1	TRBV6-5	CASSWAGTGGSDTQYF	TGTGCCAGCAGTTGGGCTGGGACAGGTGGGTCAGATACGCAGTATTTT
TRBJ2-5	NA	NA	TRBV28	CASSSLSDRGETQYF	TGTGCCAGCAGTTCCCTGTCTGACCGCGGGGAGACCCAGTACTTC
TRBJ2-4	few	TRBD1	TRBV5-5	CASSPHGQGGDIQYF	TGTGCCAGCAGCCCCCATGGACAGGGTGGAGACATTCAGTACTTC
TRBJ2-7	NA	TRBD1	TRBV28	CASSPGQVVSYEQYF	TGTGCCAGCAGCCCGGGACAGGTCGTCTCCTACGAGCAGTACTTC